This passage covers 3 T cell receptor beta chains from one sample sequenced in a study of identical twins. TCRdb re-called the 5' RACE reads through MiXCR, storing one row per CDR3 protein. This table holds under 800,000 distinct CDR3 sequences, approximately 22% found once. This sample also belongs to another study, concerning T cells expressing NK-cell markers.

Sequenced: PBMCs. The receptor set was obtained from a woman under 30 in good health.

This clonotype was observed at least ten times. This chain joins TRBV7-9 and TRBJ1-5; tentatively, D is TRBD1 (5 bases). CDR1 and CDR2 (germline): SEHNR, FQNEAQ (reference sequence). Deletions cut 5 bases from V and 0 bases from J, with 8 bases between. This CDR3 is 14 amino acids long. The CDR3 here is CASSTGYSNQPQHF. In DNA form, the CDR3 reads TGTGCCAGCAGCACAGGATATAGCAATCAGCCCCAGCATTTT.

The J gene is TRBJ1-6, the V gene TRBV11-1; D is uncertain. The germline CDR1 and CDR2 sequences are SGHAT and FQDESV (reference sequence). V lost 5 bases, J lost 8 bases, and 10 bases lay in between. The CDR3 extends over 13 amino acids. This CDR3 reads CASSPQHDSPLHF. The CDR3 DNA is TGTGCCAGCAGCCCCCAACACGATTCACCCCTCCACTTT.

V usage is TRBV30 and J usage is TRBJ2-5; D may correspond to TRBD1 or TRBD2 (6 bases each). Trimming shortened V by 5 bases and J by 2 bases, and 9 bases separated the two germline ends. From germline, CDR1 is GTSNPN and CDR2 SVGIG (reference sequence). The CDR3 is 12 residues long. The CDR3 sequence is CAWGGGQETQYF. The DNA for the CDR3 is TGTGCCTGGGGAGGGGGACAAGAGACCCAGTACTTC.